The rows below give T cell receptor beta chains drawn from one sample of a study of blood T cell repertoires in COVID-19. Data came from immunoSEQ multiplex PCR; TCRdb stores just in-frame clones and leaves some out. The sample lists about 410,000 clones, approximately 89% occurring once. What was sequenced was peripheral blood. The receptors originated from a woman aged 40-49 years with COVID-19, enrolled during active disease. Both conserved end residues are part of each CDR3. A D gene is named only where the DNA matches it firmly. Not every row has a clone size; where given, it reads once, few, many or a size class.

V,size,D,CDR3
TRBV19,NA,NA,CASSITPRVGTREKLFF
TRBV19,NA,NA,CASSPALKNTEAFF
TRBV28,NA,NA,CASSLSTDPYTF
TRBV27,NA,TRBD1,CASSLDRGYYGYTF
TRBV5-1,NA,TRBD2,CASSPRAPTSGGNEQFF
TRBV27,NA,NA,CASSTLRPDEPQHF
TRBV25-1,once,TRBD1,CATKDRTNTGELFF
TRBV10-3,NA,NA,CAISPLKNEKLFF
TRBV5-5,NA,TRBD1,CASSLSPGQGYQPQHF
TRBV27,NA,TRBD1,CASIDRGLEAFF
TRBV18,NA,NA,CASSPPGHGGEKLFF
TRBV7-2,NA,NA,CASSLSRLNTEAFF
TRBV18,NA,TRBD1,CASSSRTGVVNTEAFF
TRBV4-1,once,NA,CASSQLLRGSANEKLFF
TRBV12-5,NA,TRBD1,CASSYLGTATGELFF
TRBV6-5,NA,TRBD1,CASSPGGYTEAFF
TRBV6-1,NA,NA,CASSEGGREQYF
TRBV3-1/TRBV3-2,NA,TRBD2,CASSDTSGSEETQYF
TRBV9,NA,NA,CASSVRRGGTEAFF
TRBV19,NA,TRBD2,CASKAAGGHEQYF
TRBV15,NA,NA,CATSRGGNHEQYF
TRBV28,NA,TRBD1,CASSLAQPGQSSYEQYF